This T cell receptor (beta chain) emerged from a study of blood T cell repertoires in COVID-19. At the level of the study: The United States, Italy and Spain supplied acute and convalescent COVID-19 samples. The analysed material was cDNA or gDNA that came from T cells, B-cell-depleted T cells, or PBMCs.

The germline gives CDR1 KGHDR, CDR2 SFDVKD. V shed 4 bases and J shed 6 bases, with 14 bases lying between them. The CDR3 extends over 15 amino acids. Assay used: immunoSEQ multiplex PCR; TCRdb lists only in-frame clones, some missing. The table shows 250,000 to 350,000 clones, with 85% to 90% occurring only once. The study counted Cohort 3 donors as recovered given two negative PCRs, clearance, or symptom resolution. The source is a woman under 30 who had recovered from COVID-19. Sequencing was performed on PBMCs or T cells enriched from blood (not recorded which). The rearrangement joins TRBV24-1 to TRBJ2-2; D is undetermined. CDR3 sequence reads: CATSDSPNSAGELFF. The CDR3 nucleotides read TGTGCCACCAGTGACTCCCCTAATAGTGCCGGGGAGCTGTTTTTT.